This T cell receptor beta chain was sequenced in a study of vaccination effects on CD4 cells after COVID-19. With regard to this clone: Its antigen is currently unknown.

Trimming left V 5 bases short and J 4 bases short, with 10 bases between. Germline V CDR1 and CDR2: SGHRS, YFSETQ. This CDR3 region has 14 residues. After expansion with viral peptide pools in the ViraFEST assay, antigen-specific CD4+ T cells were sequenced. Scientists isolated CD4+ T cells after an approximately 10-day culture period ended. Each participant was given two doses of one vaccine (BNT162b2 or mRNA-1273). Among the vaccine recipients, none had a prior SARS-CoV-2 infection, and nucleocapsid antibodies were negative. Both day 3 and day 7 saw half the medium replaced with IL-2 medium. Findings and limits, study-wide: Substantial clonal contraction characterized both infection- and vaccine-induced clones late after vaccination.

TCRdb keeps only in-frame clones here, not all; method: immunoSEQ multiplex PCR. The sample includes under 40,000 clones, approximately 84% of them seen just once. The genes are TRBV5-1 and TRBJ1-6, with unresolved D. Sample: CD4+ T cells from PBMCs cultured with HCoV-NL63 spike peptides, taken after COVID-19 vaccination. The sequence was obtained from a human donor who received a COVID-19 vaccine. Some clones in this sample may be carry-over from other donors' samples. The CDR3 nucleotides are TGCGCCAGCAGTAGGTCCGGTTATAATTCACCCCTCCACTTT. Its translation is CASSRSGYNSPLHF. Variable domain in full (rest from reference TRBV5-1 and TRBJ1-6): KAGVTQTPRYLIKTRGQQVTLSCSPISGHRSVSWYQQTPGQGLQFLFEYFSETQRNKGNFPGRFSGRQFSNSRSEMNVSTLELGDSALYLCASSRSGYNSPLHFGNGTRLTVT.